The T cell receptor beta chain under discussion was sequenced for a study of blood T cell repertoires in COVID-19. The overall study: Symptom resolution, clearance, or two negative PCRs marked the recovered donors of Cohort 3. Acute and convalescent COVID-19 specimens originated in the United States, Italy and Spain.

In the authors' methods: Amplified reference gene primers provided the basis for estimating nucleated cell counts. Clones were read by immunoSEQ multiplex PCR, and TCRdb kept only the in-frame ones, dropping some. V, J and clone size are taken as reported in that table, and D and trimming were inferred from the DNA itself. The repertoire has fewer than 250,000 clones, 80% to 90% of them found once; the top ten carry around 7%. The study drew participants aged about 18 to 95 years from roughly 25 US areas. The CDR3 runs to 13 residues. Germline CDR1 and CDR2: LGHDT and YNNKEL (reference sequence). Trimming took 2 bases from V and 5 from J, leaving 9 bases between them.

The specimen was PBMCs or T cells enriched from blood (not recorded which). The sequence was collected from a man aged 30 to 45 in a cohort exposed to, infected with or recovered from COVID-19 (not recorded which). The rearrangement links TRBV3-1 (or the pseudogene TRBV3-2) to TRBJ1-1, with D perhaps TRBD1 (5 bases). CDR3 sequence (DNA): TGTGCCAGCAGCCAAACCAGGGAAACTGAAGCTTTCTTT. Its translation: CASSQTRETEAFF.